Listed here are 8 T cell receptor beta chains from one sample, sequenced in a study of shared clonotypes between healthy human individuals. TCRdb keeps only in-frame clones here, not all; method: immunoSEQ multiplex PCR. Of hundreds of thousands of clones in the sample, roughly 72% are singletons; the top ten hold around 1.8%. Source material: memory CD4+ T cells sorted from blood. Indicated subset: CD45RA-negative fraction. These receptors were taken from a woman in her twenties or thirties in good health.

This clone was observed a handful of times. The rearrangement links TRBV19 to TRBJ1-2, with 9 bases that match TRBD1. The trim removed 6 bases at V and 8 bases at J, leaving 10 bases unmatched. This CDR3 contains 14 residues. Germline CDR1 and CDR2: LNHDA and SQIVND (reference sequence). The DNA for the CDR3 is TGTGCCAGTAGGCACGGACAGGGGATCGGCGGCTACACCTTC. This encodes CASRHGQGIGGYTF.

The chain uses TRBV5-1 and TRBJ1-2; maybe TRBD1 (6 bases). V was pared by 3 bases and J by 3 bases, with 18 bases between. CDR1 and CDR2 from the germline V gene are SGHRS and YFSETQ. This CDR3 comprises 16 residues. The CDR3 here is CASSSWLGARDYGYTF. CDR3 DNA sequence: TGCGCCAGCAGCTCATGGTTGGGGGCGCGGGACTATGGCTACACCTTC.

This chain joins TRBV6-6 and TRBJ2-5; no clear D gene. The germline gives CDR1 MNHNY, CDR2 SVGAGI (reference sequence). V was shortened by 2 bases and J by 1 base, with 11 bases between the two germline ends. The CDR3 extends over 15 amino acids. The CDR3 DNA is TGTGCCAGCAGTTACATGCAGGCCACCCAAGAGACCCAGTACTTC. Encoded protein: CASSYMQATQETQYF.

The V and J genes are TRBV4-1 and TRBJ2-2, with 7 positions matching TRBD2. The germline V gene encodes CDR1 MGHRA and CDR2 YSYEKL. With 6 bases clipped from V and 6 bases from J, the junction kept 7 bases outside the gene matches. The CDR3 has 14 residues. The CDR3 coding sequence is TGCGCCAGCAGTAAGACTAGCCCCGCCGGGGAGCTGTTTTTT. Protein product: CASSKTSPAGELFF.

V is TRBV5-1 and J is TRBJ1-1; 9 nucleotides line up with TRBD1. V lost 8 bases and J lost 5; bases outside the gene matches: 7. The CDR3 has 13 amino acids. Per the germline V gene, CDR1 is SGHRS and CDR2 is YFSETQ. This chain's CDR3 is CASDETGGTEAFF. Here the CDR3 DNA reads TGCGCCAGTGATGAGACAGGGGGAACTGAAGCTTTCTTT.

The CDR3 DNA follows: TGTGCCAGCAGTTGGGGGATGCGCACAGATACGCAGTATTTT. As protein: CASSWGMRTDTQYF. The rearrangement joins TRBV27 to TRBJ2-3; D possibly uses TRBD1 or TRBD2 (5 bases each). This CDR3 has 14 residues. The germline V gene has CDR1 MNHEY and CDR2 SMNVEV (reference sequence). Between the trimmed V and J ends, which lost 4 bases and 1 base, there was a span of 9 bases.

V and J are TRBV2 and TRBJ1-3; a possible D gene is TRBD1 (5 bases). Trimming pared 4 bases from V and 3 bases from J, leaving 13 bases between. Germline loops: CDR1 SNHLY, CDR2 FYNNEI. The CDR3 sequence is 15 residues long. CDR3 region: CASSASGGFGNTIYF. For the CDR3, the DNA is TGTGCCAGCAGTGCGAGCGGGGGGTTTGGAAACACCATATATTTT.

V usage is TRBV2 and J usage is TRBJ2-5, with D possibly being TRBD1 or TRBD2 (7 bases each). V lost 11 bases to trimming and J lost 2 bases, with 24 bases between them. This CDR3 has 16 residues. Germline CDR1 reads SNHLY; CDR2 reads FYNNEI. The CDR3 region is CADQPGRGRPQETQYF. Here the CDR3 DNA reads TGTGCCGACCAGCCTGGGAGGGGGCGCCCTCAAGAGACCCAGTACTTC.